These 7 T cell receptor beta chains were all obtained from the same sample, sequenced in a study of blood T cell repertoires in COVID-19. The repertoire was sequenced with immunoSEQ multiplex PCR; TCRdb's copy has only in-frame clones and lacks some. The table includes 200,000 to 250,000 clones, around four fifths detected once. Sequences were obtained from peripheral blood. The receptor source for this set is a woman in her sixties or seventies with active or convalescent COVID-19.

The rearrangement uses TRBV12-5 and TRBJ2-1; 7 bases fit TRBD2. With 5 bases clipped from V and 4 bases from J, the junction kept 11 bases outside the gene matches. This CDR3 has 16 amino acids. Germline CDR1 is LGHNT and CDR2 is FRNRAP. CDR3 sequence (DNA): TGTGCTAGTGGTCCTCCTTCCGCTAGCGGTTACAATGAGCAGTTCTTC. It is translated as CASGPPSASGYNEQFF.

The V call is TRBV18, the J call TRBJ1-3, with 9 bases matching TRBD1. Germline trimming cut 4 bases from V and 4 bases from J; bases unmatched to any gene: 5. Germline V gene lookup returns CDR1 KGHSH and CDR2 LQKENI. CDR3 size: 15 residues. The CDR3 DNA reads TGTGCCAGCTCACGCCCGGGACAGGGAGGAAACACCATATATTTT. It encodes CASSRPGQGGNTIYF.

The V and J genes are TRBV30 and TRBJ1-2; 8 bases agree with TRBD1. Trimming cost V 3 bases and J 13 bases; bases outside gene matches: 7. CDR1 and CDR2 from the germline V gene are GTSNPN and SVGIG (reference sequence). CDR3 length: 11 residues. The CDR3 reads CAWRGTGPFTF. CDR3 nucleotide sequence: TGTGCCTGGAGGGGGACAGGTCCCTTCACCTTC.

This sequence joins TRBV4-1 and TRBJ2-1; 7 nucleotides align to TRBD1. The CDR3 runs to 17 residues. V lost 2 bases, J lost 5 bases, and 12 bases stayed unmatched. Germline V gene data show CDR1 as MGHRA and CDR2 as YSYEKL. CDR3: CASSQKDRFEPDNEQFF. CDR3 nucleotides: TGCGCCAGCAGCCAAAAGGACAGGTTCGAACCCGACAATGAGCAGTTCTTC.

V usage is TRBV6-5 and J usage is TRBJ2-1; 8 bases map to TRBD1. V lost 5 bases, J lost 5 bases, and 5 bases stayed unmatched. The germline CDR1 and CDR2 sequences are MNHEY and SVGAGI. CDR3 length equals 14 residues. The CDR3 DNA sequence: TGTGCCAGCAGTCTACAGGGGGTAAACAATGAGCAGTTCTTC. Amino acid sequence: CASSLQGVNNEQFF.

The genes are TRBV10-3 and TRBJ1-1; no firm D call. Germline V lookup: CDR1 ENHRY, CDR2 SYGVKD. The CDR3 is made up of 16 amino acids. V lost 4 bases and J 1 base, leaving 16 bases between the germline ends. CDR3 sequence: CAISAPPGGGNTEAFF. The CDR3 DNA follows: TGTGCCATCAGTGCCCCGCCTGGTGGAGGGAACACTGAAGCTTTCTTT.

The chain uses TRBV24-1 and TRBJ1-1; D is ambiguous. Germline values: CDR1 KGHDR, CDR2 SFDVKD. The V end lost 2 bases, the J end lost 1 base, and 4 bases lay between the germline ends. This CDR3 is built from 13 residues. CDR3 loop: CATSDWPNTEAFF. Written as DNA, the CDR3 is TGTGCCACCAGTGATTGGCCGAACACTGAAGCTTTCTTT.